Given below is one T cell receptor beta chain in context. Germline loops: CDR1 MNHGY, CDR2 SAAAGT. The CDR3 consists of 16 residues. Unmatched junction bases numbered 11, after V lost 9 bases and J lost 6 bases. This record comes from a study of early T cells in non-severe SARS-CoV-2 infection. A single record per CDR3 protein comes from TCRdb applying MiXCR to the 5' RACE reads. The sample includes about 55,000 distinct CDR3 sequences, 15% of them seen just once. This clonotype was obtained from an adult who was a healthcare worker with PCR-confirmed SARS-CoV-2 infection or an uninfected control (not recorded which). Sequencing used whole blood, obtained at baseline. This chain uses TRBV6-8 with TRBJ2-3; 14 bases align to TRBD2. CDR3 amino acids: CASPGTSGGIPDTQYF. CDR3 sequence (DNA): TGTGCCAGTCCCGGGACTAGCGGGGGCATCCCCGATACGCAGTATTTT.